One sample yielded the 10 T cell receptor beta chains listed below, sequenced in a study of tumor-infiltrating lymphocytes in primary liver carcinoma. From unsorted bulk tissue weighing roughly 17-31 mg, DNA and RNA were co-extracted. The authors made TCR beta cDNA from 400 to 550 ng total RNA with a constant-region primer. Slightly modified ARM-PCR, run as three nested multiplex PCR rounds, produced the TCR beta libraries. Both of the initial two PCR rounds ran for about 11 cycles and employed TRBV1-TRBV30 forward primers alongside a C-beta reverse primer. TCRdb itself ran the multiplex PCR reads through MiXCR, one entry per CDR3 protein. The repertoire holds some 94,000 distinct CDR3 sequences, with roughly 69% as singletons. The sequencing input was liver tumor tissue from sampling region 5. Subset denoted: tumor region T5, tumor centre. All receptors come from a woman in her sixties with primary liver carcinoma and hepatitis B virus infection.

Note on this clonotype: At one of its ends the junction is not consistent with the germline gene, which may arise from a read error. V usage is TRBV11-3 and J usage is TRBJ1-2; D remains unclear. The CDR3 runs to 12 residues. In germline, CDR1 is SGHNT, CDR2 YENEEA. This chain's CDR3 is CTSSPTAAAIYF. CDR3 sequence (DNA): TGTACCAGCAGCCCAACTGCAGCGGCTATATACTTC.

This chain links TRBV11-2 with TRBJ2-1, with D possibly being TRBD2 (6 bases). Trimming took off 1 base at V and 10 bases at J, with 23 bases between the two ends. The CDR3 loop spans 17 amino acids. Germline V gene lookup returns CDR1 SGHAT and CDR2 FQNNGV. The CDR3 spells CASSLGLVTGEPNEQFF. CDR3 DNA sequence: TGTGCCAGCAGCTTAGGTCTGGTAACGGGAGAGCCGAACGAGCAGTTCTTC.

This clonotype showed up many times. This chain links TRBV28 with TRBJ2-1, with 12 bases that match TRBD1. Germline loops: CDR1 MDHEN, CDR2 SYDVKM. J gave up 8 bases and V 7 bases, and 12 bases lay outside the gene matches. The CDR3 loop spans 16 amino acids. CDR3 in amino acids: CASTVAGTGGRDEQFF. The CDR3 DNA is TGTGCCAGCACCGTTGCGGGGACAGGGGGCCGAGATGAGCAGTTCTTC.

This clonotype has a count of ten or more. The V call is TRBV28, the J call TRBJ2-2; TRBD2 aligns across 13 bases. CDR1 is MDHEN and CDR2 is SYDVKM in the germline V gene. The CDR3 consists of 17 residues. Unmatched junction bases numbered 12, after V lost 8 bases and J lost 6 bases. The CDR3 bases are TGTGCCAGCGGCGGGACTAGCGGGATTAGAATTGCCGGGGAGCTGTTTTTT. Its protein product is CASGGTSGIRIAGELFF.

The table lists this clonotype with a few counts. A read error may be the cause here, since a much bigger clone is one base away. Because it lacks the conserved phenylalanine or tryptophan at the end, this CDR3 is likely a read error. The chain links TRBV6-6 to TRBJ2-1, with D possibly being TRBD2 (5 bases). Trimming removed 5 bases at V and 6 bases at J, with 17 bases between. The CDR3 runs to 15 residues. Per the germline V gene, CDR1 is MNHNY and CDR2 is SVGAGI (reference sequence). The DNA for the CDR3 is TGTGCCAGCAGTATCGGATCGGCCGGGGTCAATGAGCAGTTCCTC. Translated: CASSIGSAGVNEQFL.

This clonotype is medium-sized (0.01 to 0.1%) in the sample. This sequence joins TRBV12-3 or TRBV12-4 and TRBJ1-1, with TRBD1 matching 7 bases. V gave up 6 bases and J gave up 11 bases; unmatched junction bases: 9. CDR3 length: 12 amino acids. CDR3 sequence (DNA): TGTGCCAGCAGCCGGGGCCTCAGGGGGGCTTTCTTT. Its translation is CASSRGLRGAFF.

About this clonotype itself: The germline gene is not matched at one end of the junction; a read error may be the cause. This chain joins TRBV11-2 and TRBJ2-3, with 7 bases that match TRBD2. The CDR3 consists of 15 residues. Germline assignment: CDR1 SGHAT and CDR2 FQNNGV. CDR3 in amino acids: CASNSGPAGPDTQYF. DNA for the CDR3: TGTGCCAGCAACTCGGGACCAGCGGGACCAGATACGCAATATTTT. Full variable domain (outside the CDR3, taken from reference TRBV11-2 and TRBJ2-3): EAGVAQSPRYKIIEKRQSVAFWCNPISGHATLYWYQQILGQGPKLLIQFQNNGVVDDSQLPKDRFSAERLKGVDSTLKIQPAKLEDSAVYLCASNSGPAGPDTQYFGPGTRLTVL.

This clonotype was seen ten or more times. This rearrangement joins TRBV6-1 to TRBJ2-1; 14 nucleotides agree with TRBD2. This CDR3 is built from 17 residues. CDR1 and CDR2 (germline): MNHNS, SASEGT. With V trimmed by 5 bases and J by 4 bases, 7 bases remained unmatched. The CDR3 DNA reads as TGTGCCAGCAGTATCCGACTAGCGGGAGGGCCGTACAATGAGCAGTTCTTC. Encoded protein: CASSIRLAGGPYNEQFF.

This clonotype was observed a few times. The rearrangement links TRBV11-2 to TRBJ2-1; 7 positions agree with TRBD1. Germline V gene lookup returns CDR1 SGHAT and CDR2 FQNNGV. This CDR3 has 15 residues. The CDR3 DNA sequence: TGTGCTAACAGCCCGCACCTAGGACAGGACAATGAGCAGTTCTTC. Encoded protein: CANSPHLGQDNEQFF.

Note on this clonotype: A much larger clone differs from this one at a single base, so this may be a read error. This chain connects TRBV7-8 to TRBJ2-7; 7 positions match TRBD2. The CDR3 has 14 residues. Germline CDR1 is SGHVS and CDR2 is FQNEAQ. CDR3 in DNA: TGTGCCAGCAGCTTTGGCGGGAGCTCCCACGAGCAGTACTTC. Translation gives CASSFGGSSHEQYF.